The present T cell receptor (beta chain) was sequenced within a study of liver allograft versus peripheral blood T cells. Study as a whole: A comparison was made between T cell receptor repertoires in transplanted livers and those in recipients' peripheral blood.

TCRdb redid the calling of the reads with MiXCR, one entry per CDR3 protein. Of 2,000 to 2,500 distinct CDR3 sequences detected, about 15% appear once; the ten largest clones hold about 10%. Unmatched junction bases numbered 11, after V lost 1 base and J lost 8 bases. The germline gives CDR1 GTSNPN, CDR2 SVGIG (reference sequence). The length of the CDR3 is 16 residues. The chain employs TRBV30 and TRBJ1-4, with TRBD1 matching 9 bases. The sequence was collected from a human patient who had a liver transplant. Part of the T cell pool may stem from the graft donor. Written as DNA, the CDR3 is TGTGCCTGGAGTGCGAACAGGGGGCGAATCAGCGAAAAACTGTTTTTT. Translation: CAWSANRGRISEKLFF.